Below are 28 T cell receptor beta chains sequenced from a single sample in a study of identical twins. TCRdb redid the calling of the 5' RACE reads with MiXCR, one entry per CDR3 protein. The sample lists about 530,000 distinct CDR3 sequences; nearly 15% were seen once. The same data also contributed to another study, on yellow fever vaccine responses in identical twins.

What was sequenced was CD4+ T cells sorted from blood. The receptors here all came from a woman aged 18-35 years in good health.

The chain combines TRBV19 with TRBJ1-5; D is undetermined. CDR1 is LNHDA, CDR2 SQIVND, per germline (reference sequence). The CDR3 totals 18 residues. Trimming pared 9 bases from V and 0 bases from J, leaving 24 bases between. The CDR3 region is CASRAPNRGGYSNQPQHF. CDR3 sequence (DNA): TGTGCCAGCCGAGCTCCTAACCGGGGAGGCTATAGCAATCAGCCCCAGCATTTT.

This clonotype occurred a few times. The V call is TRBV3-1, the J call TRBJ2-1; D is unclear. Germline assignment: CDR1 LGHDT and CDR2 YNNKEL (reference sequence). The CDR3 has 19 amino acids. V lost 1 base and J 2 bases, leaving 21 bases between the germline ends. The chain's CDR3 is CASSQVRSYRPETYNEQFF. The DNA for the CDR3 is TGTGCCAGCAGCCAAGTTCGGAGTTATCGGCCCGAAACCTACAATGAGCAGTTCTTC.

This clonotype was detected only a few times. V and J are TRBV3-1 and TRBJ2-5; unclear D gene. V was clipped by 2 bases and J by 1 base, with 8 bases between them. CDR1 is LGHDT, CDR2 YNNKEL, per germline (reference sequence). The CDR3 sequence is 14 residues long. CDR3 bases: TGTGCCAGCAGCCAATGGGGTAGCCAAGAGACCCAGTACTTC. Amino acid sequence: CASSQWGSQETQYF.

This clonotype came up many times. V gene TRBV28 combines with J gene TRBJ2-3; tentatively, D is TRBD1 (6 bases). The CDR3 runs 13 residues. Germline lookup yields CDR1 MDHEN and CDR2 SYDVKM. V lost 8 bases, J lost 1 base, and 10 bases lay in between. CDR3 in DNA: TGTGCCAGCGGGGGCCGCGGCACAGATACGCAGTATTTT. Protein sequence: CASGGRGTDTQYF.

This clonotype was counted a few times. V gene TRBV12-3 or TRBV12-4 combines with J gene TRBJ1-1, with no clear D. The germline V and J ends were trimmed by 7 bases and 1 base, with 10 bases remaining between them. CDR3 length: 13 amino acids. The CDR3 DNA sequence: TGTGCCAGCACCAGATTACCGAACACTGAAGCTTTCTTT. As protein: CASTRLPNTEAFF.

V is TRBV7-9 and J is TRBJ2-2, with D unresolved. CDR1 is SEHNR and CDR2 is FQNEAQ in the germline V gene (reference sequence). Trimming removed 5 bases at V and 2 bases at J, with 6 bases between. The CDR3 runs to 13 residues. The CDR3 sequence: CASSRPNTGELFF. The DNA of the CDR3 is TGTGCCAGCAGCCGCCCTAACACCGGGGAGCTGTTTTTT.

This clonotype was counted at least ten times. The V call is TRBV12-3 or TRBV12-4, the J call TRBJ2-1, with D perhaps TRBD1 (7 bases). This CDR3 comprises 14 residues. Trimming stripped 10 bases from V and 5 bases from J, with 18 bases between. The CDR3 DNA reads TGTGCCACCAGCCGGAGGGGGCAAGACAATGAGCAGTTCTTC. This translates into CATSRRGQDNEQFF.

This clonotype has a handful of counts. V usage is TRBV6-1 and J usage is TRBJ2-3; no clear D. Trimming took 6 bases from V and 0 from J, leaving 7 bases between them. The CDR3 loop spans 13 amino acids. The germline gives CDR1 MNHNS, CDR2 SASEGT. CDR3 sequence: CASRAASTDTQYF. The CDR3 DNA sequence: TGTGCCAGCAGGGCCGCTAGCACAGATACGCAGTATTTT.

This clonotype has a handful of counts. V usage is TRBV29-1 and J usage is TRBJ2-7, with 9 bases lining up with TRBD1. The V gene's germline CDR1 is SQVTM and CDR2 ANQGSEA. There are 12 residues in the CDR3. Trimming removed 7 bases from V and 5 bases from J; junction bases left unmatched: 6. The chain's CDR3 is CSAGTGWNEQYF. Here the CDR3 DNA reads TGCAGCGCCGGGACAGGGTGGAACGAGCAGTACTTC.

The CDR3 is CASSNKKRGPLAGALPLVEQYF. As DNA, the CDR3 is TGTGCCAGCAGCAATAAGAAAAGGGGACCGCTAGCGGGAGCCTTGCCTCTTGTCGAGCAGTACTTC. This chain connects TRBV21-1 to TRBJ2-7; TRBD2 was called by the table and not checked on the DNA. TRBV21-1 is reported as a pseudogene. This CDR3 spans 22 amino acids.

In nucleotides, the CDR3 is TGTGCCAGCAGCCGAGACAGAGTTCTACAAGAGACCCAGTACTTC. Encoded protein: CASSRDRVLQETQYF. V and J are TRBV5-4 and TRBJ2-5; possible D gene TRBD1, 5 bases. Per the germline V gene, CDR1 is SGHNT and CDR2 is YYREEE (reference sequence). The CDR3 totals 15 residues. V was cut by 4 bases and J by 2 bases, with 15 bases left in between. Variable domain in full (rest from reference TRBV5-4 and TRBJ2-5): ETGVTQSPTHLIKTRGQQVTLRCSSQSGHNTVSWYQQALGQGPQFIFQYYREEENGRGNFPPRFSGLQFPNYSSELNVNALELDDSALYLCASSRDRVLQETQYFGPGTRLLVL.

This clonotype was found many times. The genes are TRBV20-1 and TRBJ1-3; D gene ambiguous. Per the germline V gene, CDR1 is DFQATT and CDR2 is SNEGSKA (reference sequence). This CDR3 spans 16 amino acids. Deletions cut 3 bases from V and 0 bases from J, with 15 bases between. CDR3 residues: CSASEWSLASGNTIYF. The CDR3 nucleotides are TGCAGTGCTAGTGAGTGGAGCCTAGCCTCTGGAAACACCATATATTTT.

The rearrangement uses TRBV24-1 and TRBJ2-6; the match to TRBD1 covers 8 bases. This CDR3 contains 16 residues. CDR1 and CDR2 (germline): KGHDR, SFDVKD. V trimming: 3 bases; J trimming: 2 bases; junction bases outside the gene matches: 2. CDR3 loop: CATSDGQGTGANVLTF. In nucleotides, the CDR3 is TGTGCCACCAGTGATGGACAGGGAACTGGGGCCAACGTCCTGACTTTC.

The rearrangement links TRBV27 to TRBJ2-7, with 9 bases aligning to TRBD2. Germline V gene sequence: CDR1 MNHEY, CDR2 SMNVEV (reference sequence). CDR3 size: 15 residues. Losses at the gene ends were 5 bases for V and 6 bases for J; bases not matched to a gene: 11. The CDR3 nucleotides are TGTGCCAGCAGTCTAATAGCGGGAGTTTTTGCCGAGCAGTACTTC. This codes for CASSLIAGVFAEQYF.

This clonotype was counted between two and nine times. The V and J genes are TRBV6-4 and TRBJ1-1; D might be TRBD1 (5 bases). Germline V gives CDR1 MRHNA, CDR2 SNTAGT. V dropped 6 bases and J dropped 2 bases, with 10 bases sitting between them. This CDR3 is 13 amino acids long. CDR3 in DNA: TGTGCCAGCAGGGGGGAGGTTAACACTGAAGCTTTCTTT. This gives the protein CASRGEVNTEAFF.

This clonotype was recorded a few times. This chain joins TRBV5-5 and TRBJ2-1, with a weak D call TRBD2 (6 bases). CDR1 is SGHKS, CDR2 YYEKEE, per germline (reference sequence). This CDR3 has 12 residues. The V end lost 4 bases, the J end lost 9 bases, and 11 bases lay between the germline ends. The CDR3 DNA reads as TGTGCCAGCAGCCGGACTATGGGTGAGCAGTTCTTC. Translating gives CASSRTMGEQFF.

This clonotype occurred a few times. This chain joins TRBV20-1 and TRBJ2-5, with 8 nucleotides matching TRBD2. Trimming cost V 5 bases and J 5 bases; bases outside gene matches: 10. The CDR3 has 14 residues. Germline V gene data show CDR1 as DFQATT and CDR2 as SNEGSKA (reference sequence). CDR3 in amino acids: CSAGIAGRTETQYF. The CDR3 DNA reads as TGCAGTGCTGGGATAGCGGGGCGCACGGAGACCCAGTACTTC.

The sample holds a few counts of this clonotype. The chain carries TRBV5-1 and TRBJ2-1; 7 nucleotides agree with TRBD2. V dropped 4 bases and J dropped 12; count of bases not matched to a gene: 7. The CDR3 loop spans 12 amino acids. Germline V gene lookup returns CDR1 SGHRS and CDR2 YFSETQ. CDR3 nucleotide sequence: TGCGCCAGCAGCGAAAAGCGGGATCGGCAGTTCTTC. Protein: CASSEKRDRQFF.

The chain combines TRBV29-1 with TRBJ2-7; no clear D gene. This CDR3 spans 11 amino acids. From germline, CDR1 is SQVTM and CDR2 ANQGSEA. Trimming left V 5 bases short and J 2 bases short, with 7 bases between. The CDR3 reads CSVSEPYEQYF. In DNA, the CDR3 is TGCAGCGTTTCGGAGCCCTACGAGCAGTACTTC.

The genes are TRBV12-3 or TRBV12-4 and TRBJ2-2, with no clear D. The CDR3 covers 14 residues. The V and J ends lost 3 bases and 8 bases respectively, with 13 bases between them. CDR3 loop: CASSFGTARGELFF. The CDR3 DNA follows: TGTGCCAGCAGTTTCGGCACGGCGAGGGGGGAGCTGTTTTTT.

This clonotype was detected ten times or more. This chain links TRBV11-2 with TRBJ2-2; 10 bases fit TRBD1. The CDR3 length is 17 residues. Germline CDR1 reads SGHAT; CDR2 reads FQNNGV. J lost 0 bases, V lost 6 bases, and 7 bases had no gene match. The CDR3 loop reads CASRTGGGMANTGELFF. The CDR3 coding sequence is TGTGCCAGCAGGACAGGGGGCGGAATGGCGAACACCGGGGAGCTGTTTTTT.

This CDR3 reads CASSLLGGTASDTQYF. The CDR3 region has the DNA TGTGCCAGCAGCTTATTAGGGGGGACAGCTTCAGATACGCAGTATTTT. This rearrangement joins TRBV11-2 to TRBJ2-3; D possibly corresponds to TRBD1 (7 bases). CDR1 SGHAT and CDR2 FQNNGV come from the germline V gene. The CDR3 has 16 amino acids. V was pared by 2 bases and J by 4 bases, with 16 bases between.

This clonotype has just a few counts. The chain is built from TRBV6-5 and TRBJ2-7, with D perhaps TRBD1 or TRBD2 (5 bases each). The germline V and J ends were trimmed by 2 bases and 0 bases, with 11 bases remaining between them. Germline CDR1 MNHEY, CDR2 SVGAGI. The CDR3 contains 15 residues. CDR3 nucleotides: TGTGCCAGCAGTTACGGGGGAACCAGCTCCTACGAGCAGTACTTC. Protein sequence: CASSYGGTSSYEQYF.

The chain has TRBV6-1 and TRBJ1-2; maybe TRBD1 (6 bases). V dropped 6 bases and J dropped 4 bases, with 15 bases sitting between them. The germline gives CDR1 MNHNS, CDR2 SASEGT. CDR3 length: 14 residues. The CDR3 region has the DNA TGTGCCAGCAGCTTCCGACAGGCCTCCTATGGCTACACCTTC. This sequence encodes CASSFRQASYGYTF.

The chain has TRBV20-1 and TRBJ2-2, with D uncertain. With 5 bases removed from V and 5 bases from J, the gap between germline ends came to 12 bases. Germline CDR1 reads DFQATT; CDR2 reads SNEGSKA (reference sequence). The CDR3 loop spans 13 amino acids. The CDR3 DNA reads TGCAGTGCTCGGCATCCGCGTACCGGGGAGCTGTTTTTT. It is translated as CSARHPRTGELFF.

CDR3 coding DNA: TGTGCCAGCAGCTTAGGACCGGGACTAGCTGTTAGCACAGATACGCAGTATTTT. Encoded protein: CASSLGPGLAVSTDTQYF. V gene TRBV7-8 combines with J gene TRBJ2-3; 9 nucleotides line up with TRBD2. V trimming: 1 base; J trimming: 0 bases; junction bases outside the gene matches: 8. The CDR3 sequence is 18 residues long. Germline V CDR1 and CDR2: SGHVS, FQNEAQ. Full variable domain (rest looked up from reference TRBV7-8 and TRBJ2-3): GAGVSQSPRYKVAKRGQDVALRCDPISGHVSLFWYQQALGQGPEFLTYFQNEAQLDKSGLPSDRFFAERPEGSVSTLKIQRTQQEDSAVYLCASSLGPGLAVSTDTQYFGPGTRLTVL.

The chain carries TRBV5-1 and TRBJ2-3; D might be TRBD2 (5 bases). Germline loops: CDR1 SGHRS, CDR2 YFSETQ. Trimming pared 0 bases from V and 4 bases from J, leaving 12 bases between. This CDR3 spans 15 amino acids. As DNA, the CDR3 is TGCGCCAGCAGCTTGGCAGCGGCCGTCCCAGATACGCAGTATTTT. It translates to CASSLAAAVPDTQYF.

This chain connects TRBV5-1 to TRBJ2-7; 7 bases fit TRBD2. Trimming took 5 bases from V and 7 from J; bases not matched to a gene: 9. This CDR3 contains 13 residues. The germline gives CDR1 SGHRS, CDR2 YFSETQ. Here the CDR3 DNA reads TGCGCCAGCAGGCCTGGACTAGTTGGGGAGCAGTACTTC. It encodes CASRPGLVGEQYF.